A selection of T cell receptor beta chains follows, all from one sample in a study of patients and donors after allogeneic stem cell transplantation. TCRdb called the RT-PCR reads again in MiXCR, with one record for every CDR3 protein. The sample lists about 960,000 distinct CDR3 sequences, approximately 18% occurring once. The sample consisted of blood, either unsorted or a sorted T cell fraction (not recorded which). Source of these receptors: a human donor who was either an allogeneic HSCT recipient or a stem cell or donor lymphocyte infusion donor (not recorded which). It is not recorded whose cells these are; they may come from a transplant donor. The CDR3 runs from the conserved cysteine through the conserved F or W. The D gene is left open where the match is weak. Expanded clones are given a class, and other clones once, few, many or no size at all.

j_call: TRBJ2-2; d_call: -; v_call: TRBV5-1; clone_size: -; cdr3_aa: CASSPAGSNTGELFF; cdr3_nt: TGCGCCAGCAGTCCTGCGGGATCTAACACCGGGGAGCTGTTTTTT
j_call: TRBJ2-2; d_call: TRBD2; v_call: TRBV12-3/TRBV12-4; clone_size: few; cdr3_aa: CASGPAGAVTGELFF; cdr3_nt: TGTGCCAGCGGTCCCGCGGGAGCGGTCACCGGGGAGCTGTTTTTT
j_call: TRBJ2-7; d_call: -; v_call: TRBV5-1; clone_size: -; cdr3_aa: CASSLEWAGKYDEQYF; cdr3_nt: TGCGCCAGCAGCTTGGAATGGGCAGGGAAATACGACGAGCAGTACTTC
j_call: TRBJ1-1; d_call: -; v_call: TRBV3-1; clone_size: -; cdr3_aa: CASSSLQGVAFF; cdr3_nt: TGTGCCAGCAGCTCATTACAGGGAGTCGCTTTCTTT
j_call: TRBJ2-1; d_call: TRBD2; v_call: TRBV19; clone_size: -; cdr3_aa: CASSIRGGQNNEQFF; cdr3_nt: TGTGCCAGTAGTATACGCGGGGGTCAAAACAATGAGCAGTTCTTC
j_call: TRBJ2-1; d_call: TRBD2; v_call: TRBV2; clone_size: -; cdr3_aa: CASKVEREGNEQFF; cdr3_nt: TGTGCCAGCAAGGTGGAGCGGGAGGGCAATGAGCAGTTCTTC
j_call: TRBJ2-1; d_call: TRBD2; v_call: TRBV27; clone_size: few; cdr3_aa: CASSSIALAGAPSSYNEQFF; cdr3_nt: TGTGCCAGCAGTTCCATCGCACTAGCGGGGGCTCCTAGCTCCTACAATGAGCAGTTCTTC
j_call: TRBJ2-1; d_call: -; v_call: TRBV29-1; clone_size: many; cdr3_aa: CSVERYNEQFF; cdr3_nt: TGCAGCGTTGAACGTTACAATGAGCAGTTCTTC
j_call: TRBJ1-1; d_call: -; v_call: TRBV3-1; clone_size: -; cdr3_aa: CASSQVSVNTEAFF; cdr3_nt: TGTGCCAGCAGCCAAGTTTCAGTGAACACTGAAGCTTTCTTT
j_call: TRBJ2-2; d_call: TRBD2; v_call: TRBV20-1; clone_size: few; cdr3_aa: CSARDSGLAGGLGTGELFF; cdr3_nt: TGCAGTGCTAGAGATAGCGGACTAGCGGGGGGGCTCGGCACCGGGGAGCTGTTTTTT
j_call: TRBJ1-1; d_call: -; v_call: TRBV6-5; clone_size: few; cdr3_aa: CASTRGRTEAFF; cdr3_nt: TGTGCCAGCACCCGGGGGCGCACTGAAGCTTTCTTT
j_call: TRBJ2-3; d_call: -; v_call: TRBV5-1; clone_size: few; cdr3_aa: CASSFEGARGTDTQYF; cdr3_nt: TGCGCCAGCAGCTTTGAAGGGGCGCGCGGCACAGATACGCAGTATTTT
j_call: TRBJ1-1; d_call: -; v_call: TRBV6-1; clone_size: -; cdr3_aa: CASSKGGGTEAFF; cdr3_nt: TGTGCCAGCAGTAAAGGCGGGGGCACTGAAGCTTTCTTT
j_call: TRBJ2-5; d_call: TRBD1; v_call: TRBV6-1; clone_size: few; cdr3_aa: CASSMGQGRGETQYF; cdr3_nt: TGTGCCAGCAGCATGGGACAGGGCAGGGGGGAGACCCAGTACTTC
j_call: TRBJ2-5; d_call: -; v_call: TRBV12-3/TRBV12-4; clone_size: -; cdr3_aa: CASSPLGEQETQYF; cdr3_nt: TGTGCCAGCAGCCCCCTGGGGGAACAAGAGACCCAGTACTTC
j_call: TRBJ2-7; d_call: -; v_call: TRBV4-2; clone_size: -; cdr3_aa: CASSQEMAGLTHEQYF; cdr3_nt: TGTGCCAGCAGCCAAGAAATGGCGGGACTTACCCACGAGCAGTACTTC
j_call: TRBJ2-5; d_call: -; v_call: TRBV4-3; clone_size: -; cdr3_aa: CASSQAIQETQYF; cdr3_nt: TGCGCCAGCAGCCAAGCCATACAAGAGACCCAGTACTTC
j_call: TRBJ2-7; d_call: -; v_call: TRBV2; clone_size: -; cdr3_aa: CASSQEKGPNLRQYF; cdr3_nt: TGTGCCAGCAGTCAGGAAAAAGGGCCGAACCTCCGGCAGTACTTC
j_call: TRBJ1-1; d_call: -; v_call: TRBV7-9; clone_size: -; cdr3_aa: CASSGFMNTEAFF; cdr3_nt: TGTGCCAGCAGTGGATTCATGAACACTGAAGCTTTCTTT
j_call: TRBJ1-1; d_call: -; v_call: TRBV20-1; clone_size: -; cdr3_aa: CSARNRDPGNPEAFF; cdr3_nt: TGCAGTGCTAGGAATCGGGACCCCGGGAATCCTGAAGCTTTCTTT
j_call: TRBJ2-6; d_call: -; v_call: TRBV24-1; clone_size: -; cdr3_aa: CAAGINSGANVLTF; cdr3_nt: TGTGCTGCCGGGATTAACTCTGGGGCCAACGTCCTGACTTTC
j_call: TRBJ2-2; d_call: -; v_call: TRBV7-9; clone_size: -; cdr3_aa: CASRFSGNTGELFF; cdr3_nt: TGTGCCAGCAGATTTAGCGGGAACACCGGGGAGCTGTTTTTT